This TCR beta chain was observed in a study of OX40 agonist ivuxolimab in advanced cancers. Study overall: Patients took ivuxolimab, an agonistic anti-OX40 (CD134) antibody.

At baseline, cycle 4 day 1, and cycle 7 day 1, blood was sampled. Here immunoSEQ multiplex PCR was the method, and the copy in TCRdb shows in-frame clones only, minus some. The sample includes about 78,000 clones, roughly nine tenths of them seen just once. A note on this clone: The antigen remains unidentified.

The CDR3 runs 14 residues. Trimming cost V 5 bases and J 4 bases, with 14 bases left between them. Per germline, CDR1 SGHTA and CDR2 FQGNSA. Study results and limitations: At doses 0.1 to 3.0 mg/kg, CD4+ and CD8+ clones expanded.

V gene TRBV7-2 combines with J gene TRBJ1-2; tentatively, D is TRBD1 (5 bases). Material: CD4+ or CD8+ T cells sorted from blood, obtained in a trial of the OX40 agonist ivuxolimab. The source of this sequence is an adult with an advanced solid tumor such as melanoma, head and neck, liver or kidney cancer. CDR3 sequence reads: CASSPGAATYGYTF. CDR3 nucleotide sequence: TGTGCCAGCAGCCCCGGGGCAGCCACCTATGGCTACACCTTC.